A selection of T cell receptor beta chains follows, all from one sample in a study of technical replicates of blood from a few donors. The method was immunoSEQ multiplex PCR; TCRdb's version includes in-frame clones alone and lacks a portion of them. The profile shows 51,000 or so clones, approximately 90% of them singletons. Sequencing was done on a sample of PBMCs. The source is a human donor in good health. Some clones in this sample may be carry-over from other donors' samples. CDR3s include the opening cysteine and the closing phenylalanine or tryptophan. The D gene is left open where the match is weak. Size is stated for part of the rows, as once, few or many counts, or as a class when the clone is expanded.

clone size: few
V gene: TRBV9
D gene: NA
J gene: TRBJ2-1
CDR3 DNA: TGTGCCAGCAGCAGACCGAAGGAGGGTGGCAATGAGCAGTTCTTC
CDR3 protein: CASSRPKEGGNEQFF

clone size: once
V gene: TRBV7-2
D gene: TRBD2
J gene: TRBJ2-1
CDR3 DNA: TGTGCCAGCAGCCGGGTCGGGACTACCTACAATGAGCAGTTCTTC
CDR3 protein: CASSRVGTTYNEQFF

clone size: NA
V gene: TRBV7-6
D gene: NA
J gene: TRBJ1-1
CDR3 DNA: TGTGCCAGCAGCCCCCCTCTGGTGGGGCACACTGAAGCTTTCTTT
CDR3 protein: CASSPPLVGHTEAFF

clone size: once
V gene: TRBV4-3
D gene: TRBD1
J gene: TRBJ1-2
CDR3 DNA: TGCGCCAGCAGCACCTTACAGGGGGCTCATGGCTACACCTTC
CDR3 protein: CASSTLQGAHGYTF

clone size: once
V gene: TRBV9
D gene: TRBD1
J gene: TRBJ1-2
CDR3 DNA: TGTGCCAGCAGCGTAGAGCCGGAGGGGGCGAGCTATGGCTACACCTTC
CDR3 protein: CASSVEPEGASYGYTF

clone size: NA
V gene: TRBV7-8
D gene: NA
J gene: TRBJ2-7
CDR3 DNA: TGTGCCAGCAGCTTAGTTGCCGGGTCCGGGAATCTTTTTAAGTACGAGCAGTACTTC
CDR3 protein: CASSLVAGSGNLFKYEQYF

clone size: NA
V gene: TRBV28
D gene: NA
J gene: TRBJ1-2
CDR3 DNA: TGTGCCAGCAGTATCTATCTGACAGCTAACTATGGCTACACCTTC
CDR3 protein: CASSIYLTANYGYTF

clone size: NA
V gene: TRBV29-1
D gene: NA
J gene: TRBJ2-5
CDR3 DNA: TGCAGCGTTGACCGGGGGGCCCAAGAGACCCAGTACTTC
CDR3 protein: CSVDRGAQETQYF

clone size: NA
V gene: TRBV4-1
D gene: NA
J gene: TRBJ2-3
CDR3 DNA: TGCGCCAGCAGCCGACAGCAGGGTTTATCAGATACGCAGTATTTT
CDR3 protein: CASSRQQGLSDTQYF

clone size: NA
V gene: TRBV2
D gene: NA
J gene: TRBJ1-6
CDR3 DNA: TGTGCCAGCATCAGCTCCTATAATTCACCCCTCCACTTT
CDR3 protein: CASISSYNSPLHF

clone size: NA
V gene: TRBV6-5
D gene: TRBD2
J gene: TRBJ2-7
CDR3 DNA: TGTGCCAGCGGCAGGGCCAGCGGGACGTCCTACGAGCAGTACTTC
CDR3 protein: CASGRASGTSYEQYF

clone size: once
V gene: TRBV6-5
D gene: NA
J gene: TRBJ2-7
CDR3 DNA: TGTGCCAGCAGGTCGAGTGATAGCTCCTACGAGCAGTACTTC
CDR3 protein: CASRSSDSSYEQYF

clone size: once
V gene: TRBV7-2
D gene: TRBD2
J gene: TRBJ2-1
CDR3 DNA: TGTGCCAGCAGCTGGGGGGCTAGCGGGGACTACAATGAGCAGTTCTTC
CDR3 protein: CASSWGASGDYNEQFF

clone size: NA
V gene: TRBV2
D gene: NA
J gene: TRBJ1-1
CDR3 DNA: TGTGCCAGCAGTGATCCCGGGGGTTGGGGGGAAGCTTTCTTT
CDR3 protein: CASSDPGGWGEAFF